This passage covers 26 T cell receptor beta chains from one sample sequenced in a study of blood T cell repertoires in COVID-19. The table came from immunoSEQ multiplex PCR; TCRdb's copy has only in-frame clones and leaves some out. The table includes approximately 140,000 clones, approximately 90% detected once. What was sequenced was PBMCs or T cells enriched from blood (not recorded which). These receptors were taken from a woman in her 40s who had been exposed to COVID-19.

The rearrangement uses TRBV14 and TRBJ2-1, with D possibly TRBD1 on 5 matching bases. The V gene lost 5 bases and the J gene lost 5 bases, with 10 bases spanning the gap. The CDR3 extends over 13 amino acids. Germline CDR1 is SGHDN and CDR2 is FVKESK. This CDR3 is CASSNGQNNEQFF. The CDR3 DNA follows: TGTGCCAGCAGCAATGGACAAAACAATGAGCAGTTCTTC.

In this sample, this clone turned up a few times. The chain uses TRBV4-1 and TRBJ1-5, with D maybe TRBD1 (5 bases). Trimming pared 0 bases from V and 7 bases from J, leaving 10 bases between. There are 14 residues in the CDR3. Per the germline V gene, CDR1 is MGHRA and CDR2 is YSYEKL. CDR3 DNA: TGCGCCAGCAGCCAAGATGTCGGGGGACAGCCCCAGCATTTT. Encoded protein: CASSQDVGGQPQHF.

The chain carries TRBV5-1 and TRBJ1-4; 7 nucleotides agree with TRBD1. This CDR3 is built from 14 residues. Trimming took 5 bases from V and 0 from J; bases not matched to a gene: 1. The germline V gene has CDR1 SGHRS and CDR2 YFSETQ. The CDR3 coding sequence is TGCGCCAGCAGAACAGGGGCAACTAATGAAAAACTGTTTTTT. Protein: CASRTGATNEKLFF. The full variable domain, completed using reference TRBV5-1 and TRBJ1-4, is KAGVTQTPRYLIKTRGQQVTLSCSPISGHRSVSWYQQTPGQGLQFLFEYFSETQRNKGNFPGRFSGRQFSNSRSEMNVSTLELGDSALYLCASRTGATNEKLFFGSGTQLSVL.

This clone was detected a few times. In DNA, the CDR3 is TGCGCCAGCAGTCAAACGGAGGACACTGAAGCTTTCTTT. As protein: CASSQTEDTEAFF. This chain links TRBV5-1 with TRBJ1-1, with D hard to call. The CDR3 consists of 13 residues. Germline CDR1 reads SGHRS; CDR2 reads YFSETQ. The V end was cut by 5 bases, the J end by 3 bases, with 11 bases between.

CDR3 in amino acids: CASSLRLGETQYF. In nucleotides, the CDR3 is TGCGCCAGCAGCTTAAGACTAGGGGAGACCCAGTACTTC. The chain recombines TRBV5-1 with TRBJ2-5; D might be TRBD2 (6 bases). The CDR3 covers 13 residues. Trimming took 2 bases from V and 5 from J, leaving 10 bases between them. Germline CDR1 reads SGHRS; CDR2 reads YFSETQ.

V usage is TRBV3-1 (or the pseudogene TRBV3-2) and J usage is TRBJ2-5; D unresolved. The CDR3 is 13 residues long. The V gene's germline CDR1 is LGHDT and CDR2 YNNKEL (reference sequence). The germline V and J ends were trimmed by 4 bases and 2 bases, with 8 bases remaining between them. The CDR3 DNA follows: TGTGCCAGCAGCCCGCCGGTACAAGAGACCCAGTACTTC. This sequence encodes CASSPPVQETQYF.

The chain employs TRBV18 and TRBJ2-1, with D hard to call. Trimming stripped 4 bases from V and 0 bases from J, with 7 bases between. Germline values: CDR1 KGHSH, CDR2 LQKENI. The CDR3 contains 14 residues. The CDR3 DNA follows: TGTGCCAGCTCACGCGAGAGCTCCTACAATGAGCAGTTCTTC. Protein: CASSRESSYNEQFF.

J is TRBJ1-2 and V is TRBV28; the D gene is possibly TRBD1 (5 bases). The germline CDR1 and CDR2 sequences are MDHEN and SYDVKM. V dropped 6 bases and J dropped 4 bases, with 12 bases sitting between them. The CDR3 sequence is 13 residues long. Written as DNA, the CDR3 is TGTGCCAGCAGAAGACAGACCCTCTATGGCTACACCTTC. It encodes CASRRQTLYGYTF.

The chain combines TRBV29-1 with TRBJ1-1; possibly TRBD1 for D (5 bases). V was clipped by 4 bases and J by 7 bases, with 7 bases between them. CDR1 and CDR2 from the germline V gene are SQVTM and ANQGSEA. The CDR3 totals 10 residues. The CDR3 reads CSVGRGEAFF. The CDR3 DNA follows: TGCAGCGTTGGTAGGGGTGAAGCTTTCTTT.

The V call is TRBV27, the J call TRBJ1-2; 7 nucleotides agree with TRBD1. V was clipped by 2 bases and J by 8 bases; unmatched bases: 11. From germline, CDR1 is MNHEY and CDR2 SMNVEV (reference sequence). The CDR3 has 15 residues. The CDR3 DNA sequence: TGTGCCAGCAGTTTAGACCTGGCAGGGGGACGAGGCTACACCTTC. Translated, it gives CASSLDLAGGRGYTF.

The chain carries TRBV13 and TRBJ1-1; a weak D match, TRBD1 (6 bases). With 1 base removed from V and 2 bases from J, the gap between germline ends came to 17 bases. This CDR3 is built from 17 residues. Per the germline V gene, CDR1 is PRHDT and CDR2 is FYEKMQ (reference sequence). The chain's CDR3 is CASSLDQGLGLNTEAFF. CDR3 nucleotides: TGTGCCAGCAGCTTAGATCAGGGGCTGGGGCTTAACACTGAAGCTTTCTTT. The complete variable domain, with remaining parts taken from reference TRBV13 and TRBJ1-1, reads AAGVIQSPRHLIKEKRETATLKCYPIPRHDTVYWYQQGPGQDPQFLISFYEKMQSDKGSIPDRFSAQQFSDYHSELNMSSLELGDSALYFCASSLDQGLGLNTEAFFGQGTRLTVV.

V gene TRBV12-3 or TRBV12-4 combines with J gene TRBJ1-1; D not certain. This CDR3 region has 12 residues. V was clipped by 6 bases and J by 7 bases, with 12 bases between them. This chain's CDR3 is CASSTRGVEAFF. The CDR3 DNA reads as TGTGCCAGCAGCACCAGAGGCGTTGAAGCTTTCTTT.

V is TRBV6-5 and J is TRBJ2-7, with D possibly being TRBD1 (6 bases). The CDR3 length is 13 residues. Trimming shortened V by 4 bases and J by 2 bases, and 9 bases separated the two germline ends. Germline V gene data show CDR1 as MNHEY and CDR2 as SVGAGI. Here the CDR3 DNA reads TGTGCCAGCAGTTGGGACACTACCTACGAGCAGTACTTC. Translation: CASSWDTTYEQYF.

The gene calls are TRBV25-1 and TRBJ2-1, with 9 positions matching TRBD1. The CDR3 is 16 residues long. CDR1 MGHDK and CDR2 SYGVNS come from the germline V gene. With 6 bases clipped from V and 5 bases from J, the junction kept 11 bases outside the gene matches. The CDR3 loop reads CASRPEGGDRDNEQFF. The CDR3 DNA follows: TGTGCCAGCAGACCGGAGGGGGGGGACAGGGACAATGAGCAGTTCTTC.

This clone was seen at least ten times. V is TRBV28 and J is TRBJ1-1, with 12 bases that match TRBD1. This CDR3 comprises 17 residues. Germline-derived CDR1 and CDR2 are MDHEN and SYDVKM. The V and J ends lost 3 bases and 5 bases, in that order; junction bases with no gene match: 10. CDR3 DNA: TGTGCCAGCAGTTTCAGGGACAGGGGGCGGAGGTGGACTGAAGCTTTCTTT. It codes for CASSFRDRGRRWTEAFF. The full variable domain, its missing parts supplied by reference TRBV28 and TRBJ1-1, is DVKVTQSSRYLVKRTGEKVFLECVQDMDHENMFWYRQDPGLGLRLIYFSYDVKMKEKGDIPEGYSVSREKKERFSLILESASTNQTSMYLCASSFRDRGRRWTEAFFGQGTRLTVV.

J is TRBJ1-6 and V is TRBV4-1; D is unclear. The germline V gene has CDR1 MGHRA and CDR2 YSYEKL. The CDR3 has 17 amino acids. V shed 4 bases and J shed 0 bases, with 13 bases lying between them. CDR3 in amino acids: CASSLVRESSYNSPLHF. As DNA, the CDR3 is TGCGCCAGCAGCCTCGTAAGGGAGAGCTCCTATAATTCACCCCTCCACTTT.

CDR3 region: CASSLGGVGQTQYF. The CDR3 nucleotides read TGTGCCAGCAGTTTAGGGGGGGTCGGACAGACCCAGTACTTC. The V and J genes are TRBV28 and TRBJ2-5, with 7 bases aligning to TRBD2. V lost 2 bases, J lost 6 bases, and 6 bases stayed unmatched. Looked up from germline, CDR1 is MDHEN and CDR2 is SYDVKM. This CDR3 has 14 amino acids.

DNA of the CDR3: TGTGCCAGCAGTGACTCCGGACTAGCGGGTAGAAATGAGCAGTTCTTC. Its protein product is CASSDSGLAGRNEQFF. The V call is TRBV6-4, the J call TRBJ2-1; 11 bases are a match to TRBD2. Germline V CDR1 and CDR2: MRHNA, SNTAGT. This CDR3 is built from 16 residues. V trimming: 0 bases; J trimming: 7 bases; junction bases outside the gene matches: 5.

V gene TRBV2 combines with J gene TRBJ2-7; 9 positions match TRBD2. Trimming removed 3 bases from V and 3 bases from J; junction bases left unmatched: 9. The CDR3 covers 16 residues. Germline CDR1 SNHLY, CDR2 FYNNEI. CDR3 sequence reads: CASSEGTLAGLYEQYF. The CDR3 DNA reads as TGTGCCAGCAGTGAGGGGACTCTAGCGGGACTCTACGAGCAGTACTTC.

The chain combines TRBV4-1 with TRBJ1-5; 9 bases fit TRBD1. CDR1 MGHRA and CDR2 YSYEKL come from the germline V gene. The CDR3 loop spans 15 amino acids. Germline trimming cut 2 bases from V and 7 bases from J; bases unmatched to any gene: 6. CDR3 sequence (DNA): TGCGCCAGCAGCCAACTTGACAGGGGGTTACAGCCCCAGCATTTT. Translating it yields CASSQLDRGLQPQHF.

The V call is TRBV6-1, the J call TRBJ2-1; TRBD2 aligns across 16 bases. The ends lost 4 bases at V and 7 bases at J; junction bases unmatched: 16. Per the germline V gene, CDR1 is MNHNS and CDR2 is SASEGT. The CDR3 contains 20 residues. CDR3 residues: CASSATGTSGGARFGNEQFF. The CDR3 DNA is TGTGCCAGCAGTGCGACCGGGACTAGCGGGGGGGCGAGGTTCGGGAATGAGCAGTTCTTC.

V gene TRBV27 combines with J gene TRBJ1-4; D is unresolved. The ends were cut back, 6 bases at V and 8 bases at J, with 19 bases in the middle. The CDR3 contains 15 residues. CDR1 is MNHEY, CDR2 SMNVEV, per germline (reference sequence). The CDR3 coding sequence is TGTGCCAGCAGCTCCGGGTCCCACATTGGGGAAAAACTGTTTTTT. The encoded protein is CASSSGSHIGEKLFF. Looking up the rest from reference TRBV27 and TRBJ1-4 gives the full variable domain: EAQVTQNPRYLITVTGKKLTVTCSQNMNHEYMSWYRQDPGLGLRQIYYSMNVEVTDKGDVPEGYKVSRKEKRNFPLILESPSPNQTSLYFCASSSGSHIGEKLFFGSGTQLSVL.

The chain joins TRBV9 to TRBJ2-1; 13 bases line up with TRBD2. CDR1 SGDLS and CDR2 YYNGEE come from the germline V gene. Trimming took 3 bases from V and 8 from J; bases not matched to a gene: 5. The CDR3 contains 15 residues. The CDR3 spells CASSGTSGSGDEQFF. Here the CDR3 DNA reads TGTGCCAGCAGCGGGACTAGCGGGAGTGGGGATGAGCAGTTCTTC.

CDR3 bases: TGCGCCAGCAGCTTGGCAGTCAGGGGGGCCTCTAACTATGGCTACACCTTC. Its translation is CASSLAVRGASNYGYTF. J is TRBJ1-2 and V is TRBV5-1; 7 nucleotides match TRBD1. This CDR3 is 17 amino acids long. With 0 bases clipped from V and 0 bases from J, the junction kept 8 bases outside the gene matches. Germline V gives CDR1 SGHRS, CDR2 YFSETQ.

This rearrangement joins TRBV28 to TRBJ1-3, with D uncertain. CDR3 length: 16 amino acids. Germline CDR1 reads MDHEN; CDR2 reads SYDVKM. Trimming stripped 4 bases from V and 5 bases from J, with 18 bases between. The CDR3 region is CASSYASTRIRNTIYF. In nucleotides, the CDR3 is TGTGCCAGCAGTTACGCCTCCACCAGAATCCGAAACACCATATATTTT.

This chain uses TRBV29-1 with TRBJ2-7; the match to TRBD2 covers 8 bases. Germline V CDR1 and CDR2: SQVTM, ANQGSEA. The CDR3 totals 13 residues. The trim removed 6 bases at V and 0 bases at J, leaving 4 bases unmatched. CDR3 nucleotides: TGCAGCGTGGGGGCGGGAGGCTCCTACGAGCAGTACTTC. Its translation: CSVGAGGSYEQYF.